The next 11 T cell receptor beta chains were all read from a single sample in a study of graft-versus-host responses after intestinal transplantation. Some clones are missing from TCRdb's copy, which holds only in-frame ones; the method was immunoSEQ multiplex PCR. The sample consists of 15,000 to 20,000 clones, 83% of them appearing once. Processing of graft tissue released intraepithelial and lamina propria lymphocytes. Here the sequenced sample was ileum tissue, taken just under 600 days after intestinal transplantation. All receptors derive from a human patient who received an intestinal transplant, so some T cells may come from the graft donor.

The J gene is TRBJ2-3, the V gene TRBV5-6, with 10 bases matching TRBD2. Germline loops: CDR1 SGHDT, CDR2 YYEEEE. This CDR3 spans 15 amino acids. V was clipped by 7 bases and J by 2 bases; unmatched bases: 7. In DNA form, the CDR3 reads TGTGCCAGCGGCCCTAGCGGGGGAATCACAGATACGCAGTATTTT. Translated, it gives CASGPSGGITDTQYF.

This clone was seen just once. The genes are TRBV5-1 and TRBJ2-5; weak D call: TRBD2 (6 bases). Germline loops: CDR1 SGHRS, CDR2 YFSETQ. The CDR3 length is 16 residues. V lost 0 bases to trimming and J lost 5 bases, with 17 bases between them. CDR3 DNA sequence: TGCGCCAGCAGCTTGGTTGCGGGGATCCGATTGGAGACCCAGTACTTC. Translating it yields CASSLVAGIRLETQYF.

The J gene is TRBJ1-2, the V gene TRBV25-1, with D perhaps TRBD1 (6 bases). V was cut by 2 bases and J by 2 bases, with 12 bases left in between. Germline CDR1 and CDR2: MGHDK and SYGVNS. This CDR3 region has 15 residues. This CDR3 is CASSEIGTSNYGYTF. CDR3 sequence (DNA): TGTGCCAGCAGTGAAATCGGGACAAGCAACTATGGCTACACCTTC.

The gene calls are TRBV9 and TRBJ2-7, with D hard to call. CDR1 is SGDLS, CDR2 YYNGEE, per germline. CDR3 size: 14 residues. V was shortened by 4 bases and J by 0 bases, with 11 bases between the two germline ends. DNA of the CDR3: TGTGCCAGCAGCCCGATCGGCACCTCCTACGAGCAGTACTTC. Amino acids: CASSPIGTSYEQYF. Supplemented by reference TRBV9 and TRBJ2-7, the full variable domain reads DSGVTQTPKHLITATGQRVTLRCSPRSGDLSVYWYQQSLDQGLQFLIQYYNGEERAKGNILERFSAQQFPDLHSELNLSSLELGDSALYFCASSPIGTSYEQYFGPGTRLTVT.

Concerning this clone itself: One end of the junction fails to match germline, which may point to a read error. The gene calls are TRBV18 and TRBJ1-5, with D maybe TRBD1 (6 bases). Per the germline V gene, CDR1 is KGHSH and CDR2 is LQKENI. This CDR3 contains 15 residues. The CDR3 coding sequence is TGTGCCAGCGCACCCAGCGGGACACCCAATCAGCCCCAGCATTTT. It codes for CASAPSGTPNQPQHF.

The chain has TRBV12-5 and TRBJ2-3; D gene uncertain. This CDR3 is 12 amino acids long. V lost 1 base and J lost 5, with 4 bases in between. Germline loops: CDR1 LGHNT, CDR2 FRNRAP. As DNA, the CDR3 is TGTGCTAGTGGTTTGGCAGTAGATACGCAGTATTTT. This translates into CASGLAVDTQYF.

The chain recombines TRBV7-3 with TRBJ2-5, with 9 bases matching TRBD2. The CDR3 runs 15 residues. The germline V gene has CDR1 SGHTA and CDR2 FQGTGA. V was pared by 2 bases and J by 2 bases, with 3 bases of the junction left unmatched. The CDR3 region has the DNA TGTGCCAGCAGCTTATTAGCGGGGGTTCAAGAGACCCAGTACTTC. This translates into CASSLLAGVQETQYF.

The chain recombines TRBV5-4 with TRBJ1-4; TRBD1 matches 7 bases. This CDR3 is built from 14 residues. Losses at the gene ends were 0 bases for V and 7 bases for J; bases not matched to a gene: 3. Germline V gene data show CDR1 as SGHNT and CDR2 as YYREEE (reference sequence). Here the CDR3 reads CASSLAGGAEKLFF. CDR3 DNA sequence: TGTGCCAGCAGCTTGGCAGGGGGGGCTGAAAAACTGTTTTTT.

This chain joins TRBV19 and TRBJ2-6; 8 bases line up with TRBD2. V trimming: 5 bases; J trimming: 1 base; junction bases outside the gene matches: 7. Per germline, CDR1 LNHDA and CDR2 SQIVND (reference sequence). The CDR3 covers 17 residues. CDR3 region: CASSGHGRGSGANVLTF. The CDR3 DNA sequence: TGTGCCAGTAGTGGGCACGGGAGGGGGTCTGGGGCCAACGTCCTGACTTTC.

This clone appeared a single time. CDR3 residues: CASSWGLQVYEQYF. CDR3 coding DNA: TGCGCCAGCAGCTGGGGGCTCCAGGTCTACGAGCAGTACTTC. This chain uses TRBV5-1 with TRBJ2-5; the D gene is possibly TRBD1 (6 bases). The DNA matches TRBJ2-7 better at its end, which makes the J call doubtful. The CDR3 consists of 14 residues. CDR1 SGHRS and CDR2 YFSETQ come from the germline V gene.

CDR3 DNA: TGTGCCAGCTCACCACATATCGCTGGCAGGGCTTACGAGCAGTACTTC. Protein: CASSPHIAGRAYEQYF. This sequence joins TRBV18 and TRBJ2-7; a possible D gene is TRBD1 (5 bases). The CDR3 runs 16 residues. Germline CDR1 reads KGHSH; CDR2 reads LQKENI. Trimming removed 1 base at V and 4 bases at J, with 17 bases between.